This T cell receptor (beta chain) was documented in a study of beta chain features in type 1 diabetes. All of the isolated RNA was reverse transcribed, so expressed TCRB transcripts were sequenced. Only in-frame clones appear in the TCRdb table, and some are missing; sequencing was by immunoSEQ multiplex PCR. Found here are about 650,000 clones, 9.5% to 15% of them singletons; the top ten hold more than 0.09%. Study observations and caveats: Shorter TCRB CDR3s, moderately but significantly so, marked every one of the four CD4+ subsets in Type 1 diabetes patients.

This clone was observed a handful of times. Its antigen is unidentified. Sample: naive CD4+ T cells from blood. This TCR was recovered from a man between 25 and 39 years old with type 1 diabetes.

The CDR3 protein is CASSLSRGGGEQYF. CDR3 coding DNA: TGTGCCAGCAGCTTGTCCAGGGGCGGCGGGGAGCAGTACTTC. The gene calls are TRBV7-9 and TRBJ2-7, with D possibly TRBD1 on 6 matching bases. The CDR3 has 14 residues. In germline, CDR1 is SEHNR, CDR2 FQNEAQ (reference sequence). V lost 3 bases, J lost 7 bases, and 16 bases lay in between.